This T cell receptor beta chain was captured in a study of T cell changes during pregnancy in multiple sclerosis (dated by TCRdb to 2018 to 2020). Some background on the complete study: The study examined how the T cell repertoire changed over the course of pregnancy in women with multiple sclerosis.

The cysteine opens and the phenylalanine closes a CDR3 of 13 amino acids. Of all the DNA, just the CDR3 is kept, 39 bases in frame from base 1. V is shortened by 0 bases, J by 6 bases, and the region joining them spans 9 bases. The CDR1 and CDR2 encoded by the germline V gene (reference sequence) are SGHNT and YYREEE. The method was the immunoSEQ multiplex PCR assay. TCRdb took over this immuneACCESS table, retaining in-frame rearrangements with V and J assigned. Such tables are incomplete; in checked studies, under half of the missing clones stem from an unresolved V gene, and the remainder is unexplained. The sample yields 50,000 to 60,000 clones; about nine tenths were counted once. The ten top clones hold around 0.27% of the sample. This clone was seen a few times. Its antigen is still unknown. Base qualities are not recorded, but no much larger clone differs from it by a single base.

The rearranged chain carries TRBV5-4 and TRBJ1-2; the D gene is perhaps TRBD1, from 5 matching bases. The sample here was CD4+ T cells from peripheral blood mononuclear cells, taken in the second trimester of pregnancy. The sequence derives from a female donor with multiple sclerosis, enrolled in a pregnancy study. Here the CDR3 is given as CASSLAQENGYTF. Read as DNA, the sequence is TGTGCCAGCAGCTTGGCACAGGAGAATGGCTACACCTTC.